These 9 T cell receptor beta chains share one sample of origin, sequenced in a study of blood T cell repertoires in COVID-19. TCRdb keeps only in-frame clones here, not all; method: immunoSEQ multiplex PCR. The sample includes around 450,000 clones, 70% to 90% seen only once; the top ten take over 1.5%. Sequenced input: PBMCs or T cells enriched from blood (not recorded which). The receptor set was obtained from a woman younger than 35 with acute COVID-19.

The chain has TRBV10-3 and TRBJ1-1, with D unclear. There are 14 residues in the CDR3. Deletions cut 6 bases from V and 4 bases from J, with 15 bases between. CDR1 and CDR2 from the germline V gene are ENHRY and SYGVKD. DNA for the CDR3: TGTGCCATCAGCTTACAGACCGACGGCACTGAAGCTTTCTTT. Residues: CAISLQTDGTEAFF.

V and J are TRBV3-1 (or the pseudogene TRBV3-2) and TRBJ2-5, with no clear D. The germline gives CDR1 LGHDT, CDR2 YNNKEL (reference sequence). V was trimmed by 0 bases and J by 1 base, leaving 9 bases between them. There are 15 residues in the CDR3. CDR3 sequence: CASSQDTRSQETQYF. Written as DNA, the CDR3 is TGTGCCAGCAGCCAAGATACGCGGAGCCAAGAGACCCAGTACTTC.

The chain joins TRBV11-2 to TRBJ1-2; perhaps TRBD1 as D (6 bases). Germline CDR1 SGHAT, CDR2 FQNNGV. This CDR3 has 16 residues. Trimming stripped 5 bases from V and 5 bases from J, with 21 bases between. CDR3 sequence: CASSGPSGTKLYGYTF. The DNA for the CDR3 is TGTGCCAGCAGCGGACCTTCCGGGACAAAACTGTATGGCTACACCTTC.

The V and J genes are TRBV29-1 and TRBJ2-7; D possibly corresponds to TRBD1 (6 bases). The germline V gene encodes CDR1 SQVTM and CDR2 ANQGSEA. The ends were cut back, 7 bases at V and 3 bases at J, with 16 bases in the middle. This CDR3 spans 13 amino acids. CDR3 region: CSASDSVNYEQYF. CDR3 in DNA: TGCAGCGCGTCGGACAGTGTAAACTACGAGCAGTACTTC.

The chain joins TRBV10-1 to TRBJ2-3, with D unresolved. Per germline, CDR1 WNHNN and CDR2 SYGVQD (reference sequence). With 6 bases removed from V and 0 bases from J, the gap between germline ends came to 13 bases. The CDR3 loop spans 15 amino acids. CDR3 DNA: TGCGCCAGCAGCCCATCAGATTCTAGCACAGATACGCAGTATTTT. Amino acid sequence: CASSPSDSSTDTQYF.

The CDR3 spells CASSADWRGYNEQFF. For the CDR3, the DNA is TGTGCCAGTAGTGCCGATTGGCGGGGATACAATGAGCAGTTCTTC. The rearrangement joins TRBV19 to TRBJ2-1; weak D call: TRBD2 (6 bases). Trimming stripped 5 bases from V and 4 bases from J, with 15 bases between. Germline V CDR1 and CDR2: LNHDA, SQIVND (reference sequence). The CDR3 has 15 amino acids.

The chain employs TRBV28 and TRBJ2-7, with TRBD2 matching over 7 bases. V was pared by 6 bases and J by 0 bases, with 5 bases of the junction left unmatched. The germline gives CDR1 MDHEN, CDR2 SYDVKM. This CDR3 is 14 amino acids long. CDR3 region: CASSGGGSSYEQYF. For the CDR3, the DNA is TGTGCCAGCAGCGGGGGAGGGAGCTCCTACGAGCAGTACTTC.

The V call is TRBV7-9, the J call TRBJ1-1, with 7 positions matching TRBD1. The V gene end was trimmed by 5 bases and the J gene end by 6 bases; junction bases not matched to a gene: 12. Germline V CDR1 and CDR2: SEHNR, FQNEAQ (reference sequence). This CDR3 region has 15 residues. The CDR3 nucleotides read TGTGCCAGCAGCCTGACAGGGAAGACTTCGTCTGAAGCTTTCTTT. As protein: CASSLTGKTSSEAFF.

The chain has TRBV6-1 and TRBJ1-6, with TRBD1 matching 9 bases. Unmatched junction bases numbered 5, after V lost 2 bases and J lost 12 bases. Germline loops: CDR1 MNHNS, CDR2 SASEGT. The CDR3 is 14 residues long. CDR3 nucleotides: TGTGCCAGCAGTGAATCGGACAGGGGATTACCCCTCCACTTT. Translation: CASSESDRGLPLHF.